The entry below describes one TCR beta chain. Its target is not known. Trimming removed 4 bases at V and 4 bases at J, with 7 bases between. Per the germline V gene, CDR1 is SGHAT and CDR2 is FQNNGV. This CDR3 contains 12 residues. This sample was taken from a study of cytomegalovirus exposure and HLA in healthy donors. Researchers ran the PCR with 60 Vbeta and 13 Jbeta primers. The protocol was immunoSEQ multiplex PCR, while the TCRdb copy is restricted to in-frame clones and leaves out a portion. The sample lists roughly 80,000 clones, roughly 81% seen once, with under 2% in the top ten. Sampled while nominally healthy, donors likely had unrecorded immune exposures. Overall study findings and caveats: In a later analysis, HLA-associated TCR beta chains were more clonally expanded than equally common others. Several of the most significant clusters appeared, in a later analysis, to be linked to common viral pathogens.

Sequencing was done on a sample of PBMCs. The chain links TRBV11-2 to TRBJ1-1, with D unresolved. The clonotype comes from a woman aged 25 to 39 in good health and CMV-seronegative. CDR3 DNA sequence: TGTGCCAGCAGCTATAGGAGCACTGAAGCTTTCTTT. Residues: CASSYRSTEAFF.